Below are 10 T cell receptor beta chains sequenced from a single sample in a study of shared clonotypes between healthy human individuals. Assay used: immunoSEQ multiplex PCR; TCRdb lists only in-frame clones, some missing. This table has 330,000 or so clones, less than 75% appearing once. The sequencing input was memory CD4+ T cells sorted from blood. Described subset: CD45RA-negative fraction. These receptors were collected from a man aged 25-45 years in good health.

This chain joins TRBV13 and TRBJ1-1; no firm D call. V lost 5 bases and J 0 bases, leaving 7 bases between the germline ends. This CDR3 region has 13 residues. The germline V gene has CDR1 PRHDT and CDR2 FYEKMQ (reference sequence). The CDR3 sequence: CASSIDLNTEAFF. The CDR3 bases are TGTGCCAGCAGCATCGATTTGAACACTGAAGCTTTCTTT.

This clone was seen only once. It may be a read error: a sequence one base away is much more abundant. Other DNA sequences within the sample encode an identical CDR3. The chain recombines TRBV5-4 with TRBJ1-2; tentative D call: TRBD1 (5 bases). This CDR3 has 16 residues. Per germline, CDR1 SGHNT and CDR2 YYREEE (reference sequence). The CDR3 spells CASRDGGITYSYGYTF. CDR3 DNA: TGCGCCTCAAGGGACGGGGGGATAACCTATAGCTATGGCTACACCTTC. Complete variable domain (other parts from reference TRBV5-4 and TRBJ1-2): ETGVTQSPTHLIKTRGQQVTLRCSSQSGHNTVSWYQQALGQGPQFIFQYYREEENGRGNFPPRFSGLQFPNYSSELNVNALELDDSALYLCASRDGGITYSYGYTFGSGTRLTVV.

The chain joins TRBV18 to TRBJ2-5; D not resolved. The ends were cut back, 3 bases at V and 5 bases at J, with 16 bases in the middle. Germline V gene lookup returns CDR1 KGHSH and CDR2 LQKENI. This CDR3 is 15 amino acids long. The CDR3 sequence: CASSPPGRVWETQYF. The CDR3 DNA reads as TGTGCCAGCTCACCCCCAGGAAGGGTTTGGGAGACCCAGTACTTC.

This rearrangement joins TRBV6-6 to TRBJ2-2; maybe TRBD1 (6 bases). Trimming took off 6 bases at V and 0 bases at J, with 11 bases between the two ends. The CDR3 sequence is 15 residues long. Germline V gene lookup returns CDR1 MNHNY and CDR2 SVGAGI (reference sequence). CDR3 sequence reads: CASRRDNANTGELFF. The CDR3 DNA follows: TGTGCCAGCAGGAGGGACAACGCGAACACCGGGGAGCTGTTTTTT.

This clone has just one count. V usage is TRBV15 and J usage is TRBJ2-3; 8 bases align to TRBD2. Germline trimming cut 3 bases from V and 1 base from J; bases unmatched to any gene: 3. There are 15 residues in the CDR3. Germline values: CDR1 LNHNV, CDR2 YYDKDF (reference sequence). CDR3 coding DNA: TGTGCCACCAGCAGGCCGGGACTAGGCACAGATACGCAGTATTTT. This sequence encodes CATSRPGLGTDTQYF.

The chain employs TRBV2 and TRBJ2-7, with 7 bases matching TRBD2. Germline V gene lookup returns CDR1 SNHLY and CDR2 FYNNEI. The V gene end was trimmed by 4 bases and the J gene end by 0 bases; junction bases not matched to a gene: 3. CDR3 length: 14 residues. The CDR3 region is CASSGGGSSYEQYF. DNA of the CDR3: TGTGCCAGCAGTGGGGGCGGGAGCTCCTACGAGCAGTACTTC.

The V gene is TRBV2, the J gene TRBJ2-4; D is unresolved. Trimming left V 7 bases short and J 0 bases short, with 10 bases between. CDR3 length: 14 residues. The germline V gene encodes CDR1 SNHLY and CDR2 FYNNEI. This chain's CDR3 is CASKGTLAKNIQYF. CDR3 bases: TGTGCCAGCAAAGGCACCCTAGCCAAAAACATTCAGTACTTC.

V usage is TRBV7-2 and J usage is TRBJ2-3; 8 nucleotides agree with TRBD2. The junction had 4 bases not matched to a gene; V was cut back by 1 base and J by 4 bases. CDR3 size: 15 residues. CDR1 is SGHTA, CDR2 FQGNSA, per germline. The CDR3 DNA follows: TGTGCCAGCAGCTTAGATAACGGGAGGGCAGATACGCAGTATTTT. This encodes CASSLDNGRADTQYF.

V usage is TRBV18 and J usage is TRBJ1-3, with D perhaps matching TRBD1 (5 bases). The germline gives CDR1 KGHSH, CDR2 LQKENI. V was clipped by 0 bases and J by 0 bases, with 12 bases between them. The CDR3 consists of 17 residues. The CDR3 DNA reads TGTGCCAGCTCACCACCAGGGCCGGGGCTCTCTGGAAACACCATATATTTT. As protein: CASSPPGPGLSGNTIYF.

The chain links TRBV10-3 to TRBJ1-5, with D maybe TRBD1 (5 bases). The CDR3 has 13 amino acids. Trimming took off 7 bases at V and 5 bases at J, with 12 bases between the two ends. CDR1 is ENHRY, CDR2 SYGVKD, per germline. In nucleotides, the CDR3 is TGTGCCATCACCAAAGACAGAGATCAGCCCCAGCATTTT. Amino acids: CAITKDRDQPQHF.